This T cell receptor (beta chain) was identified in a study of beta chain features in type 1 diabetes. The whole isolated RNA underwent reverse transcription, so sequencing captured expressed TCRB transcripts. Sequencing was performed with immunoSEQ multiplex PCR; in TCRdb, only in-frame clones are kept and a portion is missing. The sample consists of hundreds of thousands of clones, around 68% of them appearing once. This clone was observed a few times. Its target is not known. Researchers reported sorting CD4+ naive, central memory, regulatory and stem cell-like memory cells via CD45RO/CCR7/CD25/CD127/CD95/CD27. Whole-study findings and limits: Possibly, sequencing cDNA over-represented cells that had high TCR expression levels.

CDR3 size: 15 residues. The V gene end was trimmed by 4 bases and the J gene end by 0 bases; junction bases not matched to a gene: 5. The V gene's germline CDR1 is SQVTM and CDR2 ANQGSEA. The sequencing sample was made of naive CD4+ T cells from blood. This sequence joins TRBV29-1 and TRBJ2-4; 8 positions match TRBD1. The receptor was isolated from a man aged 30-40 years in good health. The CDR3 DNA reads TGCAGCGTTGTGAAACAGGGGGAAGCCAAAAACATTCAGTACTTC. It encodes CSVVKQGEAKNIQYF.